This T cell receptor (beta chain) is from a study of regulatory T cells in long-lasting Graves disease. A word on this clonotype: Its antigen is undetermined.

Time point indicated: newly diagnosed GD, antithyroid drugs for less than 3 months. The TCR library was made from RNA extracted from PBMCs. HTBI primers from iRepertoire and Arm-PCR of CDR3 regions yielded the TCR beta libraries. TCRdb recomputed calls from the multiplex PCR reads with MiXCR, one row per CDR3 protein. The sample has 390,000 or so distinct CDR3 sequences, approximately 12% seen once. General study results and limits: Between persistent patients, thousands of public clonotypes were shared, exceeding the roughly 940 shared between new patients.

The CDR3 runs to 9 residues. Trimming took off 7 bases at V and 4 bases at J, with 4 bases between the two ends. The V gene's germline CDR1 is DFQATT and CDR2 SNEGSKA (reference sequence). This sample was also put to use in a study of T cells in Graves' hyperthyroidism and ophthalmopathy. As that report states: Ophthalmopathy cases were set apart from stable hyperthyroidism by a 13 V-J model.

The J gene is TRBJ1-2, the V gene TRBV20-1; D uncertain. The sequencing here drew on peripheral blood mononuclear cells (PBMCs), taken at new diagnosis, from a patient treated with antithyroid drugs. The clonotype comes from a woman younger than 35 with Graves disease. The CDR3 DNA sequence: TGCAGTGGGCTCTATGGCTACACCTTC. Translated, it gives CSGLYGYTF.